Below, 28 T cell receptor beta chains from the same sample are listed, as sequenced in a study of T cells after posttransplantation cyclophosphamide. Treatment was busulfan-fludarabine conditioning, a marrow graft, and cyclophosphamide on days +3 and +4. This table comes from immunoSEQ multiplex PCR, and its TCRdb copy is limited to in-frame clones, with some not included. The profile shows approximately 4,200 clones, around 80% of them singletons. The material was PBMCs, obtained after an allogeneic stem cell transplant with post-transplant cyclophosphamide. These receptors were obtained from a female patient between 50 and 59 years old who received an allogeneic stem cell transplant from a related donor, was CMV-positive, and had no GVHD. Some T cells may have come from the graft donor.

The genes are TRBV19 and TRBJ2-3; TRBD2 matches 14 bases. The length of the CDR3 is 20 residues. Germline-derived CDR1 and CDR2 are LNHDA and SQIVND (reference sequence). V lost 5 bases and J lost 5; bases outside the gene matches: 18. The CDR3 DNA sequence: TGTGCCAGTAGTCTAAGCTTCTTCCCTGGGACTAGCGGGGGAATAGATACGCAGTATTTT. This sequence encodes CASSLSFFPGTSGGIDTQYF.

V is TRBV30 and J is TRBJ2-7; a weak D match, TRBD1 (6 bases). The V and J ends lost 0 bases and 2 bases respectively, with 11 bases between them. Germline V gene lookup returns CDR1 GTSNPN and CDR2 SVGIG (reference sequence). The CDR3 is 14 residues long. CDR3 nucleotides: TGTGCCTGGAGTGTGTTGGACAGCCCCTACGAGCAGTACTTC. It yields the protein CAWSVLDSPYEQYF.

The chain is built from TRBV30 and TRBJ2-2; D uncertain. Germline CDR1 is GTSNPN and CDR2 is SVGIG (reference sequence). Trimming took off 4 bases at V and 0 bases at J, with 6 bases between the two ends. CDR3 length: 13 residues. DNA for the CDR3: TGTGCCTGGAAAGGAGCGAACACCGGGGAGCTGTTTTTT. The encoded protein is CAWKGANTGELFF.

CDR3 residues: CASSQVGEGYTF. In DNA form, the CDR3 reads TGTGCCAGCAGCCAAGTAGGGGAAGGCTACACCTTC. The chain recombines TRBV14 with TRBJ1-2, with D maybe TRBD1 (5 bases). The CDR3 loop spans 12 amino acids. Germline V CDR1 and CDR2: SGHDN, FVKESK. Between the trimmed V and J ends, which lost 1 base and 8 bases, there was a span of 8 bases.

A remark on this clone: The sample holds other DNA sequences that translate to the same CDR3. The chain employs TRBV10-3 and TRBJ1-5; TRBD1 might be the D (6 bases). This CDR3 spans 15 amino acids. Germline lookup yields CDR1 ENHRY and CDR2 SYGVKD. Trimming cost V 1 base and J 3 bases, with 10 bases left between them. CDR3 sequence reads: CAISEYRQDNQPQHF. The CDR3 bases are TGTGCCATCAGTGAGTATCGACAGGACAATCAGCCCCAGCATTTT.

The rearrangement uses TRBV25-1 and TRBJ1-4; 9 bases agree with TRBD1. CDR3 length: 15 residues. Germline V CDR1 and CDR2: MGHDK, SYGVNS. With 4 bases clipped from V and 6 bases from J, the junction kept 6 bases outside the gene matches. The CDR3 sequence is CASSARTGVDEKLFF. Written as DNA, the CDR3 is TGTGCCAGCAGTGCCCGGACAGGGGTGGATGAAAAACTGTTTTTT. Full variable domain (remainder filled in from reference TRBV25-1 and TRBJ1-4): EADIYQTPRYLVIGTGKKITLECSQTMGHDKMYWYQQDPGMELHLIHYSYGVNSTEKGDLSSESTVSRIRTEHFPLTLESARPSHTSQYLCASSARTGVDEKLFFGSGTQLSVL.

The sample holds a few counts of this clone. V gene TRBV12-5 combines with J gene TRBJ2-1, with D possibly matching TRBD2 (6 bases). The CDR3 loop spans 11 amino acids. Trimming stripped 4 bases from V and 12 bases from J, with 10 bases between. The germline gives CDR1 LGHNT, CDR2 FRNRAP. CDR3 region: CASGSRDPQFF. DNA of the CDR3: TGTGCTAGTGGTTCGCGGGACCCGCAGTTCTTC.

Note on this clone: One end of the junction is discordant with germline, which a read error may explain. The chain recombines TRBV7-7 with TRBJ2-5; TRBD1 matches at 7 bases. Germline CDR1 SSHAT, CDR2 FNYEAQ (reference sequence). The CDR3 spans 13 residues. The CDR3 region is CASSLAGGETQYF. CDR3 DNA sequence: TGTGCTAGCAGCTTGGCAGGGGGAGAGACCCAGTACTTC.

CDR3 protein: CASSRRQSYNEQFF. The CDR3 region has the DNA TGTGCCAGCAGCCGGAGACAGTCCTACAATGAGCAGTTCTTC. V usage is TRBV5-4 and J usage is TRBJ2-1; maybe TRBD1 (5 bases). The CDR3 has 14 amino acids. From germline, CDR1 is SGHNT and CDR2 YYREEE (reference sequence). V was shortened by 4 bases and J by 1 base, with 9 bases between the two germline ends.

This chain links TRBV5-5 with TRBJ1-1, with D perhaps matching TRBD1 (5 bases). The CDR3 covers 15 residues. The ends were cut back, 4 bases at V and 0 bases at J, with 13 bases in the middle. Germline-derived CDR1 and CDR2 are SGHKS and YYEKEE (reference sequence). CDR3 in DNA: TGTGCCAGCAGCCCGCTCGCGGGGGTGAACACTGAAGCTTTCTTT. Protein product: CASSPLAGVNTEAFF.

The rearrangement links TRBV6-1 to TRBJ2-1, with 9 bases identical to TRBD1. CDR1 is MNHNS, CDR2 SASEGT, per germline. The CDR3 has 15 amino acids. The J segment lost 2 bases and the V segment lost 4 bases, leaving 3 bases of the junction unmatched. CDR3 coding DNA: TGTGCCAGCAGTGTAGACAGGGGGACCTACAATGAGCAGTTCTTC. Its translation: CASSVDRGTYNEQFF.

J is TRBJ2-1 and V is TRBV5-1; 16 bases line up with TRBD2. The germline V gene encodes CDR1 SGHRS and CDR2 YFSETQ. Trimming removed 5 bases from V and 1 base from J; junction bases left unmatched: 9. The CDR3 contains 19 residues. The CDR3, as DNA: TGCGCCAGCAGAGGGACTAGCGGGGGGGCCGACGGTTCCTACAATGAGCAGTTCTTC. Translating gives CASRGTSGGADGSYNEQFF.

V usage is TRBV7-6 and J usage is TRBJ1-2, with D uncertain. The V end lost 5 bases, the J end lost 4 bases, and 11 bases lay between the germline ends. CDR3 length: 13 residues. Germline V gives CDR1 SGHVS, CDR2 FNYEAQ. The CDR3 sequence: CASSPPPGYGYTF. CDR3 nucleotides: TGTGCCAGCAGCCCCCCGCCCGGCTATGGCTACACCTTC.

The chain recombines TRBV10-2 with TRBJ2-1; 9 positions match TRBD2. Germline CDR1 is WSHSY and CDR2 is SAAADI. V was clipped by 6 bases and J by 5 bases; unmatched bases: 8. The CDR3 length is 15 residues. Written as DNA, the CDR3 is TGCGCCAGCAGAACAGGCGGGAGGGAGGACAATGAGCAGTTCTTC. Protein product: CASRTGGREDNEQFF.

CDR3 DNA: TGTGCCAGCAGAGCCGGGACAGAGGTTTCTGGAAACACCATATATTTT. Its translation: CASRAGTEVSGNTIYF. The J gene is TRBJ1-3, the V gene TRBV28, with TRBD1 identical over 7 bases. There are 16 residues in the CDR3. Germline V gene sequence: CDR1 MDHEN, CDR2 SYDVKM. The trim removed 6 bases at V and 1 base at J, leaving 9 bases unmatched.

There are a few counts of this clone. Written as DNA, the CDR3 is TGTGCCAGCACCACAGGGGGTTCTGGAAACACCATATATTTT. It is translated as CASTTGGSGNTIYF. The chain combines TRBV7-5 with TRBJ1-3; the table names TRBD1, a call not compared with the DNA. TRBV7-5 is described as a pseudogene. The CDR3 length is 14 residues.

The V gene is TRBV28, the J gene TRBJ1-1, with D unclear. The CDR3 has 13 amino acids. Germline CDR1 reads MDHEN; CDR2 reads SYDVKM. V shed 4 bases and J shed 1 base, with 7 bases lying between them. The CDR3: CASSSGPNTEAFF. The DNA of the CDR3 is TGTGCCAGCAGTTCGGGTCCGAACACTGAAGCTTTCTTT.

The genes are TRBV7-6 and TRBJ2-3, with 7 nucleotides matching TRBD2. This CDR3 comprises 14 residues. The V and J ends lost 4 bases and 1 base, in that order; junction bases with no gene match: 2. CDR1 SGHVS and CDR2 FNYEAQ come from the germline V gene. CDR3 loop: CASSSRGGTDTQYF. CDR3 in DNA: TGTGCCAGCAGCTCCCGGGGGGGCACAGATACGCAGTATTTT.

This clone was recorded only once. This rearrangement joins TRBV7-9 to TRBJ2-7, with TRBD1 identical over 8 bases. This CDR3 has 13 residues. Trimming took 3 bases from V and 6 from J; bases not matched to a gene: 4. Looked up from germline, CDR1 is SEHNR and CDR2 is FQNEAQ (reference sequence). For the CDR3, the DNA is TGTGCCAGCAGCTTGGACAGGGACGGCGAGCAGTACTTC. As protein: CASSLDRDGEQYF.

In this sample, this clone turned up once. V gene TRBV7-3 combines with J gene TRBJ2-3; TRBD2 is a possible D gene (6 bases). V was cut by 2 bases and J by 1 base, with 10 bases left in between. The CDR3 is made up of 15 amino acids. CDR1 is SGHTA, CDR2 FQGTGA, per germline. CDR3 DNA: TGTGCCAGCAGCTTATTAGCGGCCCGCACAGATACGCAGTATTTT. Translating it yields CASSLLAARTDTQYF.

The rearrangement links TRBV5-1 to TRBJ1-5; TRBD1 matches at 10 bases. The CDR3 covers 15 residues. J gave up 5 bases and V 4 bases, and 6 bases lay outside the gene matches. Per the germline V gene, CDR1 is SGHRS and CDR2 is YFSETQ. CDR3 in amino acids: CASSPGTGEYQPQHF. The CDR3 DNA sequence: TGCGCCAGCAGCCCCGGGACAGGGGAGTATCAGCCCCAGCATTTT.

This chain links TRBV5-6 with TRBJ1-1, with 7 bases that match TRBD1. This CDR3 comprises 16 residues. V lost 3 bases and J lost 3; bases outside the gene matches: 11. Germline loops: CDR1 SGHDT, CDR2 YYEEEE. CDR3 bases: TGTGCCAGCAGCTCACTTGGACAGGACGGGTACACTGAAGCTTTCTTT. Translated: CASSSLGQDGYTEAFF. The variable domain in full, completed from reference TRBV5-6 and TRBJ1-1, reads DAGVTQSPTHLIKTRGQQVTLRCSPKSGHDTVSWYQQALGQGPQFIFQYYEEEERQRGNFPDRFSGHQFPNYSSELNVNALLLGDSALYLCASSSLGQDGYTEAFFGQGTRLTVV.

This chain uses TRBV7-3 with TRBJ1-3; 8 bases are shared with TRBD1. CDR3 length: 15 amino acids. Germline V gene lookup returns CDR1 SGHTA and CDR2 FQGTGA. V lost 5 bases, J lost 4 bases, and 7 bases stayed unmatched. The CDR3 spells CASSNRTGLGNTIYF. CDR3 sequence (DNA): TGTGCCAGCAGCAACCGGACAGGGCTAGGAAACACCATATATTTT.

The V and J genes are TRBV9 and TRBJ2-3, with TRBD1 as a possible D gene (6 bases). Deletions cut 0 bases from V and 8 bases from J, with 13 bases between. The CDR3 covers 14 residues. CDR1 is SGDLS and CDR2 is YYNGEE in the germline V gene. CDR3 sequence: CASSVDSTGGTQYF. The CDR3 nucleotides are TGTGCCAGCAGCGTAGATTCGACAGGAGGTACGCAGTATTTT.

This clone was seen only a few times. The V and J genes are TRBV14 and TRBJ2-7, with 9 bases aligning to TRBD1. Germline trimming cut 4 bases from V and 3 bases from J; bases unmatched to any gene: 7. The CDR3 has 15 amino acids. CDR1 and CDR2 (germline): SGHDN, FVKESK. The chain's CDR3 is CASSLAGQGSYEQYF. CDR3 sequence (DNA): TGTGCCAGCAGCCTTGCGGGACAGGGTAGCTACGAGCAGTACTTC.

V and J are TRBV29-1 and TRBJ2-7, with 8 nucleotides matching TRBD1. Trimming at V came to 4 bases and at J to 4 bases, leaving 3 bases not matched to a gene. Germline V gene data show CDR1 as SQVTM and CDR2 as ANQGSEA. This CDR3 region has 12 residues. CDR3 sequence reads: CSVGQGTYEQYF. The CDR3 coding sequence is TGCAGCGTTGGACAGGGGACGTACGAGCAGTACTTC.

The rearrangement uses TRBV5-1 and TRBJ2-5, with 9 nucleotides matching TRBD2. Trimming took 2 bases from V and 3 from J; bases not matched to a gene: 5. Germline lookup yields CDR1 SGHRS and CDR2 YFSETQ. This CDR3 contains 15 residues. CDR3 protein: CASSLLASGEETQYF. CDR3 bases: TGCGCCAGCAGCTTATTAGCTAGCGGGGAAGAGACCCAGTACTTC. The full variable domain, in which reference TRBV5-1 and TRBJ2-5 provide the parts outside the CDR3, is KAGVTQTPRYLIKTRGQQVTLSCSPISGHRSVSWYQQTPGQGLQFLFEYFSETQRNKGNFPGRFSGRQFSNSRSEMNVSTLELGDSALYLCASSLLASGEETQYFGPGTRLLVL.

V usage is TRBV6-1 and J usage is TRBJ2-7; 9 bases agree with TRBD1. Germline lookup yields CDR1 MNHNS and CDR2 SASEGT. The CDR3 spans 15 residues. Trimming cost V 4 bases and J 3 bases; bases outside gene matches: 7. The chain's CDR3 is CASSGQQGADYEQYF. DNA for the CDR3: TGTGCCAGCAGTGGGCAACAGGGGGCAGACTACGAGCAGTACTTC.